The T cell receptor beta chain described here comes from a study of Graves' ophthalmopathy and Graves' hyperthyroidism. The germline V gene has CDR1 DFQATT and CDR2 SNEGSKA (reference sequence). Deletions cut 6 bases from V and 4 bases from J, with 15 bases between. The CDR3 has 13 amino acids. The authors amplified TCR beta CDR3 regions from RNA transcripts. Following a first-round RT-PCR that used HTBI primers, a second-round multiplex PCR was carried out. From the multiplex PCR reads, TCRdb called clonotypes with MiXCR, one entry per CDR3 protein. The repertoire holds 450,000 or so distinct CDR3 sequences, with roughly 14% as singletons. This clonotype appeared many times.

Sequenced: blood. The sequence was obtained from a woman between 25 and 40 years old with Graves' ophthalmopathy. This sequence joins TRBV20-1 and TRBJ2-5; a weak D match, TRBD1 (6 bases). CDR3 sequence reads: CSAAQGFGETQYF. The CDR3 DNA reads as TGCAGTGCCGCCCAGGGGTTCGGAGAGACCCAGTACTTC.